Listed below are T cell receptor beta chains from one sample, sequenced in a study of shared clonotypes between healthy human individuals. Assay used: immunoSEQ multiplex PCR; TCRdb lists only in-frame clones, some missing. The sample carries under 150,000 clones, under 70% recorded once. Sequenced material: memory CD8+ T cells sorted from blood. These receptors came from a woman aged 30 to 39 in good health. The CDR3 runs from the conserved cysteine through the conserved F or W. D genes are given only for firm matches. Not every row has a clone size; where given, it reads once, few, many or a size class.

J gene | clone size | V gene | D gene | CDR3 protein | CDR3 DNA
TRBJ1-1 | . | TRBV29-1 | . | CSVENRVGPEAFF | TGCAGCGTTGAAAACAGGGTCGGTCCTGAAGCTTTCTTT
TRBJ2-7 | . | TRBV5-5 | TRBD2 | CASSDPSGHSYEQYF | TGTGCCAGCAGCGATCCTAGCGGCCACTCCTACGAGCAGTACTTC
TRBJ2-7 | . | TRBV6-5 | . | CASSSTRDTYYEQYF | TGTGCCAGCAGTTCTACGCGGGACACCTACTACGAGCAGTACTTC
TRBJ2-1 | once | TRBV28 | . | CASSSLEGEGYNEQFF | TGTGCCAGCAGTTCCCTTGAGGGAGAAGGCTACAATGAGCAGTTCTTC
TRBJ1-4 | few | TRBV18 | . | CASSPDGLSNEKLFF | TGTGCCAGCTCACCCGACGGCCTTAGTAATGAAAAACTGTTTTTT
TRBJ2-7 | once | TRBV9 | . | CASSATGIGSYEQYF | TGTGCCAGCAGCGCCACCGGGATAGGCTCCTACGAGCAGTACTTC
TRBJ2-5 | . | TRBV4-2 | . | CASSVGADQETQYF | TGTGCCAGCAGTGTCGGGGCCGACCAAGAGACCCAGTACTTC
TRBJ2-7 | . | TRBV15 | . | CATSRDGGAGGGYEEQYF | TGTGCCACCAGCAGAGATGGGGGAGCAGGTGGGGGGTATGAGGAGCAGTACTTC
TRBJ2-2 | many | TRBV28 | . | CASEGGAPTWGTGELFF | TGTGCCAGCGAGGGTGGCGCCCCGACCTGGGGCACCGGGGAGCTGTTTTTT
TRBJ2-7 | . | TRBV19 | . | CASSIRENRPYEQYF | TGTGCCAGTAGTATTAGAGAAAACAGGCCCTACGAGCAGTACTTC
TRBJ2-7 | . | TRBV7-2 | . | CASSFNIGRVLPYEQYF | TGTGCCAGCAGCTTTAATATCGGCAGGGTCCTTCCCTACGAGCAGTACTTC
TRBJ2-5 | few | TRBV6-1 | . | CASSESFESETQYF | TGTGCCAGCAGTGAGTCCTTCGAGAGTGAGACCCAGTACTTC
TRBJ2-3 | . | TRBV28 | TRBD2 | CASGPSGRTTDTQYF | TGTGCCAGCGGCCCTAGCGGGCGAACCACAGATACGCAGTATTTT
TRBJ1-5 | . | TRBV25-1 | . | CASSGTEQGDYQPQHF | TGTGCCAGCAGTGGAACCGAACAGGGAGACTATCAGCCCCAGCATTTT
TRBJ1-2 | . | TRBV4-1 | . | CASSQYGSAYGYTF | TGCGCCAGCAGCCAATACGGTTCGGCCTATGGCTACACCTTC
TRBJ1-5 | . | TRBV18 | . | CASSPDLYSNQPQHF | TGTGCCAGCAGTCCGGACTTGTATAGCAATCAGCCCCAGCATTTT
TRBJ2-7 | few | TRBV7-9 | . | CASSGASQGEQYF | TGTGCCAGCAGCGGAGCTAGCCAGGGCGAGCAGTACTTC
TRBJ2-7 | . | TRBV25-1 | . | CASSGWDLVGRDDVQYF | TGTGCCAGCAGTGGGTGGGACCTGGTTGGCAGGGATGACGTGCAGTACTTC
TRBJ2-7 | . | TRBV4-2 | . | CASSLTQGPAYEQYF | TGTGCCAGCAGCCTTACCCAGGGGCCCGCCTACGAGCAGTACTTC
TRBJ1-5 | . | TRBV28 | . | CASSLGDIWGNQPQHF | TGTGCCAGCAGTTTGGGGGACATATGGGGCAATCAGCCCCAGCATTTT
TRBJ1-5 | . | TRBV7-6 | . | CASSPRVGQSRNQPQHF | TGTGCCAGCAGCCCGAGGGTGGGCCAGTCACGGAATCAGCCCCAGCATTTT
TRBJ2-7 | few | TRBV4-1 | . | CASSQEQGYEQYF | TGCGCCAGCAGCCAGGAACAGGGCTACGAGCAGTACTTC
TRBJ2-7 | . | TRBV4-2 | TRBD2 | CASSQDAAGGGYEQYF | TGTGCCAGCAGCCAAGATGCAGCGGGAGGTGGCTACGAGCAGTACTTC